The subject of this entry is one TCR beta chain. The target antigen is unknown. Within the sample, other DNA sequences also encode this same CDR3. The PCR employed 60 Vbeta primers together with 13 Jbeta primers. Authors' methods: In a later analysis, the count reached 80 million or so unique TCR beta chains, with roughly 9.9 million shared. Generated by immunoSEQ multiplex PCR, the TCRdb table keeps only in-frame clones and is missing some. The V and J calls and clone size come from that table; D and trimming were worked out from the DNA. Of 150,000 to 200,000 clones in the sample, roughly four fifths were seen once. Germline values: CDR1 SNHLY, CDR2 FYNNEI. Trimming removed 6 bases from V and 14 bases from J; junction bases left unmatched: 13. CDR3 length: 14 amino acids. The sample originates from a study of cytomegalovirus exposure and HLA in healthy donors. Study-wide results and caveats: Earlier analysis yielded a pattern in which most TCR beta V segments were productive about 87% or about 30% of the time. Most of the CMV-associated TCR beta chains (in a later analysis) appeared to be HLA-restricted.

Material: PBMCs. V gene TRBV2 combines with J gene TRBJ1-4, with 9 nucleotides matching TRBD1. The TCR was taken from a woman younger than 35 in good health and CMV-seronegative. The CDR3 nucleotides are TGTGCCAGCAGCGTTCAGACAGGGGGAGGAAAGCTGTTTTTT. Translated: CASSVQTGGGKLFF. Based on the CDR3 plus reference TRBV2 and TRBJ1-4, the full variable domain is EPEVTQTPSHQVTQMGQEVILRCVPISNHLYFYWYRQILGQKVEFLVSFYNNEISEKSEIFDDQFSVERPDGSNFTLKIRSTKLEDSAMYFCASSVQTGGGKLFFGSGTQLSVL.